This TCR beta chain appears in the sequencing data of a study of cytomegalovirus exposure and HLA in healthy donors. Study details: Assignment to the Caucasian-associated ancestry cluster applied to approximately 80% of the approximately 400 genotyped donors.

On this clone: Its antigen is not known.

Trimming took 5 bases from V and 3 from J, leaving 17 bases between them. This CDR3 is 15 amino acids long. The V gene's germline CDR1 is SGHAT and CDR2 FQNNGV. Whole-study results and caveats: Indistinguishable V segments, including TRBV6-2 and TRBV6-3, were excluded.

The PCR was carried out with 60 Vbeta primers and 13 Jbeta primers. The repertoire was sequenced with immunoSEQ multiplex PCR; TCRdb's copy has only in-frame clones and lacks some. This sample's table reports about 170,000 clones. The sample taken for sequencing was PBMCs. V gene TRBV11-2 combines with J gene TRBJ2-7; the D gene is possibly TRBD2 (6 bases). This clonotype was obtained from a woman in her sixties in good health and CMV-seronegative. CDR3 sequence reads: CASSLLLYSGYEQYF. As DNA, the CDR3 is TGTGCCAGCAGCCTCCTCCTTTATAGCGGCTACGAGCAGTACTTC.